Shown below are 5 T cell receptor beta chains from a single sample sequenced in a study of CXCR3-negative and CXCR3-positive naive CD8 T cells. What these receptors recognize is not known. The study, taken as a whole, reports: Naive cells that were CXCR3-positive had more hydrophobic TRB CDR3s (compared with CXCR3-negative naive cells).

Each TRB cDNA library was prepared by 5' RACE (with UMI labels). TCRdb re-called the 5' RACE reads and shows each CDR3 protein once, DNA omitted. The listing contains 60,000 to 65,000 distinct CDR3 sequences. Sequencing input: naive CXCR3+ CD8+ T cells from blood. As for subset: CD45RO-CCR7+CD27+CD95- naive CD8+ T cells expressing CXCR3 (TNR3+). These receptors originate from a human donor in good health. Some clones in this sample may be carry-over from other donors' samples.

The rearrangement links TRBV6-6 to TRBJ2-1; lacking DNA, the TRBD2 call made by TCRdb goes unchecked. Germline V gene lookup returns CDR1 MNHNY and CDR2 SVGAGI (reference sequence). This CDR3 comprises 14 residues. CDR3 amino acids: CASSPGPPQDEQFF.

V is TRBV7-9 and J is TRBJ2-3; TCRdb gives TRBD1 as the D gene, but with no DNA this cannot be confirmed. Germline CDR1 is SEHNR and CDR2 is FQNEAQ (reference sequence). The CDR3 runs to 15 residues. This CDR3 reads CASSPQGANTDTQYF.

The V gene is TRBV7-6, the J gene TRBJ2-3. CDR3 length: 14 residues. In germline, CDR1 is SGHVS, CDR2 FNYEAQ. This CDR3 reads CASSLASGTDTQYF. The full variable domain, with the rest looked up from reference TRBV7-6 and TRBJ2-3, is GAGVSQSPRYKVTKRGQDVALRCDPISGHVSLYWYRQALGQGPEFLTYFNYEAQQDKSGLPNDRFSAERPEGSISTLTIQRTEQRDSAMYRCASSLASGTDTQYFGPGTRLTVL.

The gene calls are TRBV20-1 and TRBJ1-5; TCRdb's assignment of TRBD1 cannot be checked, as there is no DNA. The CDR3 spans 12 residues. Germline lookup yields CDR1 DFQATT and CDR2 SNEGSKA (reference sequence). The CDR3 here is CSARTSQAAQHF.

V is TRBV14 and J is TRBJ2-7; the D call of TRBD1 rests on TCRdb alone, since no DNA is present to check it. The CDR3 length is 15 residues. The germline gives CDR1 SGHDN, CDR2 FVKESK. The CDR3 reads CASSQPGQVPYEQYF.